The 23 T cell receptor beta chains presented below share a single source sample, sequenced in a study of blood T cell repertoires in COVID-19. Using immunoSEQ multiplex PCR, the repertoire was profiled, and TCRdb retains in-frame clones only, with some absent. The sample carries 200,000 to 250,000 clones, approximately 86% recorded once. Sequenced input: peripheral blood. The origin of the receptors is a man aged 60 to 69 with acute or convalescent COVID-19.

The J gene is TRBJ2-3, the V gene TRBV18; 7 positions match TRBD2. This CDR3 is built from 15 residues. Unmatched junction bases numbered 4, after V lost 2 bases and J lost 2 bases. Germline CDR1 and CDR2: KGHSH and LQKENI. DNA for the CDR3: TGTGCCAGCTCACCAGGAGCGGGGACCACAGATACGCAGTATTTT. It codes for CASSPGAGTTDTQYF. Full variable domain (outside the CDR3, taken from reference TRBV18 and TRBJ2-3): NAGVMQNPRHLVRRRGQEARLRCSPMKGHSHVYWYRQLPEEGLKFMVYLQKENIIDESGMPKERFSAEFPKEGPSILRIQQVVRGDSAAYFCASSPGAGTTDTQYFGPGTRLTVL.

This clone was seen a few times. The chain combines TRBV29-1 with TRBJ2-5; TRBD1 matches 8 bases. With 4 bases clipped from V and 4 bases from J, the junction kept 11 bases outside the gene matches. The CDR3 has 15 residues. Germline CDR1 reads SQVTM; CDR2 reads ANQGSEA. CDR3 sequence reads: CSVVPPWTGTETQYF. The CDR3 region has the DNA TGCAGCGTTGTCCCCCCCTGGACAGGGACAGAGACCCAGTACTTC.

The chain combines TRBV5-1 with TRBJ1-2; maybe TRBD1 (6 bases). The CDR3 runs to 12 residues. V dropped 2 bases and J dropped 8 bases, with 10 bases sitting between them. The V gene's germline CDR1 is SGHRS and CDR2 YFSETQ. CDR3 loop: CASSFNREGYTF. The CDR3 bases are TGCGCCAGCAGCTTTAACAGGGAGGGCTACACCTTC. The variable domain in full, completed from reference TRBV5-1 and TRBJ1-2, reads KAGVTQTPRYLIKTRGQQVTLSCSPISGHRSVSWYQQTPGQGLQFLFEYFSETQRNKGNFPGRFSGRQFSNSRSEMNVSTLELGDSALYLCASSFNREGYTFGSGTRLTVV.

CDR3 coding DNA: TGTGCCAGCAGTCCAACCCGACACTCTCAAGAGACCCAGTACTTC. The encoded protein is CASSPTRHSQETQYF. This chain links TRBV28 with TRBJ2-5, with D hard to call. The germline V gene encodes CDR1 MDHEN and CDR2 SYDVKM. Trimming removed 5 bases at V and 2 bases at J, with 15 bases between. This CDR3 has 15 amino acids. The entire variable domain, with the rest obtained from reference TRBV28 and TRBJ2-5, is as follows: DVKVTQSSRYLVKRTGEKVFLECVQDMDHENMFWYRQDPGLGLRLIYFSYDVKMKEKGDIPEGYSVSREKKERFSLILESASTNQTSMYLCASSPTRHSQETQYFGPGTRLLVL.

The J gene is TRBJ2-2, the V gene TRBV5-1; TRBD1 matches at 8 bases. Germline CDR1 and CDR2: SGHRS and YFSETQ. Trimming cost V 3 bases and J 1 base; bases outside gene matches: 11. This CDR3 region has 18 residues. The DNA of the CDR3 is TGCGCCAGCAGCTCCTGGACGTCTGGGACAGGGAACACCGGGGAGCTGTTTTTT. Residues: CASSSWTSGTGNTGELFF.

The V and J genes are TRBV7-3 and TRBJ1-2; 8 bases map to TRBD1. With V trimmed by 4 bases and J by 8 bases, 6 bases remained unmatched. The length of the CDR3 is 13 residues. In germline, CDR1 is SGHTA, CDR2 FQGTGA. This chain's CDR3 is CASSSGQGGGYTF. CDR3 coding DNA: TGTGCCAGCAGCTCTGGACAGGGTGGAGGCTACACCTTC. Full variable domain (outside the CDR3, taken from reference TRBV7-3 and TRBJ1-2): GAGVSQTPSNKVTEKGKYVELRCDPISGHTALYWYRQSLGQGPEFLIYFQGTGAADDSGLPNDRFFAVRPEGSVSTLKIQRTERGDSAVYLCASSSGQGGGYTFGSGTRLTVV.

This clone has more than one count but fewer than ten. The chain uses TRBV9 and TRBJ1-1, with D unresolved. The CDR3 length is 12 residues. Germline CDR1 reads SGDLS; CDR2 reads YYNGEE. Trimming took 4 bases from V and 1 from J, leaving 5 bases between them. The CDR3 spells CASSHGNTEAFF. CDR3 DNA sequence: TGTGCCAGCAGCCACGGGAACACTGAAGCTTTCTTT.

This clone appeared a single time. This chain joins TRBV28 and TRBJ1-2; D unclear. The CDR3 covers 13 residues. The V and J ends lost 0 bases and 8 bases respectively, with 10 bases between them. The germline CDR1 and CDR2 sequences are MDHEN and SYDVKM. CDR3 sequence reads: CASSLWGGRGYTF. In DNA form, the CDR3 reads TGTGCCAGCAGTTTATGGGGAGGAAGGGGCTACACCTTC.

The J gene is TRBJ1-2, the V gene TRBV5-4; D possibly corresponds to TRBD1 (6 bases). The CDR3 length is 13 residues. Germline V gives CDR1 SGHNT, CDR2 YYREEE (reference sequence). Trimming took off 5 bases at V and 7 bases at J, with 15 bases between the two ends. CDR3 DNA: TGTGCCAGCAGGGGTGGTACAGGGAGTGGCTACACCTTC. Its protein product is CASRGGTGSGYTF.

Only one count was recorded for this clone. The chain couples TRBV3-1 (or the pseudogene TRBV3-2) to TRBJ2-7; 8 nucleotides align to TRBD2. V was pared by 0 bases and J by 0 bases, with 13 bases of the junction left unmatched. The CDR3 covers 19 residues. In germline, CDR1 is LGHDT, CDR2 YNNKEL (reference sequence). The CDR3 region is CASSQEYSGISSTSYEQYF. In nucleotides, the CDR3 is TGTGCCAGCAGCCAAGAGTATAGCGGGATTAGCTCAACCTCCTACGAGCAGTACTTC.

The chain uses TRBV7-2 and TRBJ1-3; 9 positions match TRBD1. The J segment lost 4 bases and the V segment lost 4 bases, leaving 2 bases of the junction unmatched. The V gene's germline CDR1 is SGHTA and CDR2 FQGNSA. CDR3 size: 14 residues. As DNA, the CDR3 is TGTGCCAGCAGCTGGGACAGGGCGGGAAACACCATATATTTT. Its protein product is CASSWDRAGNTIYF.

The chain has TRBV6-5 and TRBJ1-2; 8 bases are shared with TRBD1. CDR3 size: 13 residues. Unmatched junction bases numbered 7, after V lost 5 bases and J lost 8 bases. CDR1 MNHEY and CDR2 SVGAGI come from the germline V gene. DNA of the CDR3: TGTGCCAGCAGTCAGGACAGGGTGGAAGGCTACACCTTC. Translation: CASSQDRVEGYTF.

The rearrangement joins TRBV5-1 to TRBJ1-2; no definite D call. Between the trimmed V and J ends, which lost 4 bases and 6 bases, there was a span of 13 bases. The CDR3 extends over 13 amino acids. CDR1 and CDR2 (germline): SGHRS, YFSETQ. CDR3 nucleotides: TGCGCCAGCAGCCGCGAGTTCGGGGATGGCTACACCTTC. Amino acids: CASSREFGDGYTF.

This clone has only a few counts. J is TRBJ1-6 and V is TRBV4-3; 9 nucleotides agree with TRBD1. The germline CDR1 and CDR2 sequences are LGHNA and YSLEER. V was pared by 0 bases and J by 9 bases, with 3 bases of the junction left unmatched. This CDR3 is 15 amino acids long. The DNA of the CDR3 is TGCGCCAGCAGCCAAGATCCGGGACAGGGTTCACCCCTCCACTTT. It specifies CASSQDPGQGSPLHF.

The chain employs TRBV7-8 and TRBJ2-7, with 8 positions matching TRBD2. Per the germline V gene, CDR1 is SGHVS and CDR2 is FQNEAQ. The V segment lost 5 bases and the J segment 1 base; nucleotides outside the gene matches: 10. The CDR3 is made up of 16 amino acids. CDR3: CASSPWGAGGSYEQYF. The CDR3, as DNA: TGTGCCAGCAGCCCCTGGGGGGCGGGAGGATCCTACGAGCAGTACTTC.

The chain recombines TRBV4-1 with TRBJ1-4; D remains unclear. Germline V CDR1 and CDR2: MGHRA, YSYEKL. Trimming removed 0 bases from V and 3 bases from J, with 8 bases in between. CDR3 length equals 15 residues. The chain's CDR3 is CASSQDGRPNEKLFF. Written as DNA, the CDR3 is TGCGCCAGCAGCCAAGATGGGCGACCTAATGAAAAACTGTTTTTT.

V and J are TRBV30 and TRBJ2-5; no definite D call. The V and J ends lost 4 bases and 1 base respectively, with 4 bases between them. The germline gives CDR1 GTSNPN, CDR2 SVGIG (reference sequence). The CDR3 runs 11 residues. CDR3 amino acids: CAWTSQETQYF. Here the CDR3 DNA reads TGTGCCTGGACATCCCAAGAGACCCAGTACTTC. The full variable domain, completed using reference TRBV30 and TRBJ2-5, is SQTIHQWPATLVQPVGSPLSLECTVEGTSNPNLYWYRQAAGRGLQLLFYSVGIGQISSEVPQNLSASRPQDRQFILSSKKLLLSDSGFYLCAWTSQETQYFGPGTRLLVL.

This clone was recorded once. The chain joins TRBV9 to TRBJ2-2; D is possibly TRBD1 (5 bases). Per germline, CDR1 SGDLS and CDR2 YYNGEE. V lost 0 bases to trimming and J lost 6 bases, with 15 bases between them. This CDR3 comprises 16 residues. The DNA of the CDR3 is TGTGCCAGCAGCGTAGTTGGTACAGGCCCCGCCGGGGAGCTGTTTTTT. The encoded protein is CASSVVGTGPAGELFF.

The CDR3 coding sequence is TGTGCCAGCAGCTTACCCGGGGCCTATAATTCACCCCTCCACTTT. Translated: CASSLPGAYNSPLHF. The rearrangement links TRBV7-9 to TRBJ1-6; D is undetermined. V was pared by 2 bases and J by 2 bases, with 7 bases between. This CDR3 has 15 amino acids. Germline lookup yields CDR1 SEHNR and CDR2 FQNEAQ (reference sequence). Filled out from reference TRBV7-9 and TRBJ1-6, the complete variable domain reads DTGVSQNPRHKITKRGQNVTFRCDPISEHNRLYWYRQTLGQGPEFLTYFQNEAQLEKSRLLSDRFSAERPKGSFSTLEIQRTEQGDSAMYLCASSLPGAYNSPLHFGNGTRLTVT.

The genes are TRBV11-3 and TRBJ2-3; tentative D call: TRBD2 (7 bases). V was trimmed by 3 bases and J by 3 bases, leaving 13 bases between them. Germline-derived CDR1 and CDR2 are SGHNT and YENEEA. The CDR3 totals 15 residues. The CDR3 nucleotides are TGTGCCAGCAGCTTTGACGGGGGGCCGACAGATACGCAGTATTTT. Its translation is CASSFDGGPTDTQYF.

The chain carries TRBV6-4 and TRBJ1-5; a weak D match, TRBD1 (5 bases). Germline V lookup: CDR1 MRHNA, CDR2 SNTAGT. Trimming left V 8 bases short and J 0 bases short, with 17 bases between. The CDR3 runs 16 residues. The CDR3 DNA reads TGTGCCAGCCTACTATTGGAAGGGGTTAGCAATCAGCCCCAGCATTTT. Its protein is CASLLLEGVSNQPQHF.

The CDR3 protein is CASQQGPAGTEAFF. CDR3 nucleotide sequence: TGTGCCTCCCAACAGGGCCCGGCGGGCACTGAAGCTTTCTTT. V usage is TRBV9 and J usage is TRBJ1-1; TRBD1 might be the D (6 bases). This CDR3 spans 14 amino acids. The ends were cut back, 10 bases at V and 4 bases at J, with 20 bases in the middle. From germline, CDR1 is SGDLS and CDR2 YYNGEE.

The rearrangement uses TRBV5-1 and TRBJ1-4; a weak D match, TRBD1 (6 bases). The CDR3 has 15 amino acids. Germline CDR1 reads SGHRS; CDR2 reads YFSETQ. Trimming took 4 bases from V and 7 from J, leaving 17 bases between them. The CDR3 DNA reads TGCGCCAGCAGCAAGGGACACGAAATGGGTGAAAAACTGTTTTTT. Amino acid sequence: CASSKGHEMGEKLFF.